A single sample gave rise to the 28 T cell receptor beta chains below, sequenced in a study of brain T cells in children with intractable seizures. As for time point: blood from clinic visit 5 months post-surgery; TSC patient then seizure free. The data were produced by immunoSEQ multiplex PCR, yet TCRdb's version contains in-frame clones alone and is incomplete. The data hold hundreds of thousands of clones, with roughly 92% observed a single time. The material sequenced was peripheral blood, taken approximately 5 months after surgery. These receptor sequences come from a boy less than two years old with tuberous sclerosis and intractable seizures.

The chain links TRBV11-2 to TRBJ1-2; TRBD1 might be the D (6 bases). This CDR3 is built from 12 residues. The ends were cut back, 4 bases at V and 6 bases at J, with 9 bases in the middle. The germline V gene has CDR1 SGHAT and CDR2 FQNNGV. The CDR3 loop reads CASSSDSDGYTF. In DNA, the CDR3 is TGTGCCAGCAGCTCGGACAGTGATGGCTACACCTTC.

The chain carries TRBV15 and TRBJ2-2, with TRBD2 matching 8 bases. CDR3 length: 19 residues. Germline CDR1 is LNHNV and CDR2 is YYDKDF (reference sequence). The junction had 13 bases not matched to a gene; V was cut back by 0 bases and J by 4 bases. CDR3 protein: CATSRDLTAAGAATGELFF. In DNA, the CDR3 is TGTGCCACCAGCAGAGATCTAACCGCAGCGGGAGCAGCCACCGGGGAGCTGTTTTTT.

The chain is built from TRBV10-3 and TRBJ1-6; D gene uncertain. This CDR3 has 14 amino acids. Germline CDR1 ENHRY, CDR2 SYGVKD. Trimming cost V 11 bases and J 7 bases, with 18 bases left between them. The CDR3 DNA reads as TGTGCCGGAGGCAGTGCGGCAGGAAATTCACCCCTCCACTTT. Protein sequence: CAGGSAAGNSPLHF.

V is TRBV30 and J is TRBJ1-5; D remains ambiguous. This CDR3 contains 13 residues. The ends were cut back, 1 base at V and 3 bases at J, with 7 bases in the middle. The germline gives CDR1 GTSNPN, CDR2 SVGIG (reference sequence). The CDR3 is CAWSGHLNQPQHF. CDR3 coding DNA: TGTGCCTGGAGTGGACACCTCAATCAGCCCCAGCATTTT.

V usage is TRBV3-1 (or the pseudogene TRBV3-2) and J usage is TRBJ2-1; D gene unclear. CDR1 is LGHDT and CDR2 is YNNKEL in the germline V gene (reference sequence). V was clipped by 4 bases and J by 4 bases, with 11 bases between them. CDR3 length: 14 residues. CDR3 loop: CASSPLWRYNEQFF. The CDR3 DNA reads TGTGCCAGCAGCCCCCTATGGCGGTACAATGAGCAGTTCTTC.

This clone was recorded once. The CDR3 DNA reads as TGTGCCAGCAGCTTACGGGGGGCACGCACAGATACGCAGTATTTT. This translates into CASSLRGARTDTQYF. The gene calls are TRBV11-3 and TRBJ2-3; TRBD2 is a possible D gene (7 bases). The CDR3 consists of 15 residues. Trimming pared 2 bases from V and 1 base from J, leaving 10 bases between. Per germline, CDR1 SGHNT and CDR2 YENEEA.

The V gene is TRBV9, the J gene TRBJ2-1, with TRBD2 as a possible D gene (6 bases). Germline values: CDR1 SGDLS, CDR2 YYNGEE. Trimming removed 5 bases at V and 5 bases at J, with 32 bases between. The CDR3 extends over 20 amino acids. The CDR3, as DNA: TGTGCCAGCAGAAGTATCGTGGGTCGGGCCGGGGGTTACGCGAACAATGAGCAGTTCTTC. Protein: CASRSIVGRAGGYANNEQFF.

This rearrangement joins TRBV28 to TRBJ2-1; 10 bases are shared with TRBD1. CDR3 size: 14 residues. Germline-derived CDR1 and CDR2 are MDHEN and SYDVKM. V lost 3 bases, J lost 6 bases, and 2 bases stayed unmatched. The DNA of the CDR3 is TGTGCCAGCAGTTTCCGGGACAGGGGCAATGAGCAGTTCTTC. Protein sequence: CASSFRDRGNEQFF.

The CDR3 is CASSLDLTPGAFF. DNA for the CDR3: TGTGCCAGCAGCCTCGATCTGACCCCTGGAGCTTTCTTT. This chain joins TRBV5-4 and TRBJ1-1; D ambiguous. The V gene lost 4 bases and the J gene lost 10 bases, with 17 bases spanning the gap. CDR1 is SGHNT, CDR2 YYREEE, per germline (reference sequence). CDR3 length equals 13 residues.

This rearrangement joins TRBV21-1 to TRBJ1-2. TRBV21-1 is an annotated pseudogene. CDR3 length: 14 residues. The DNA for the CDR3 is TGTGCCAGCAAGGATGTGGAGGGTTGCGGTGGCTACACCTTC. Amino acid sequence: CASKDVEGCGGYTF.

The sample holds one count of this clone. CDR3 nucleotides: TGTGCCAGCAGCTTGGCTGCACCTCTGGAATACACTGAAGCTTTCTTT. This encodes CASSLAAPLEYTEAFF. The chain combines TRBV5-4 with TRBJ1-1; D gene unclear. The CDR3 is 16 amino acids. The germline gives CDR1 SGHNT, CDR2 YYREEE (reference sequence). Between the trimmed V and J ends, which lost 0 bases and 3 bases, there was a span of 15 bases.

The table lists this clone with a count of one. The chain combines TRBV4-1 with TRBJ1-4; 8 bases match TRBD1. The CDR3 runs 17 residues. Germline-derived CDR1 and CDR2 are MGHRA and YSYEKL. V was pared by 0 bases and J by 2 bases, with 5 bases of the junction left unmatched. The CDR3 loop reads CASSQDRTGYTNEKLFF. In DNA, the CDR3 is TGCGCCAGCAGCCAAGATAGGACAGGGTACACTAATGAAAAACTGTTTTTT.

This rearrangement joins TRBV4-1 to TRBJ2-5; 8 positions match TRBD2. The CDR3 sequence is 15 residues long. The trim removed 6 bases at V and 4 bases at J, leaving 10 bases unmatched. The V gene's germline CDR1 is MGHRA and CDR2 YSYEKL. In DNA form, the CDR3 reads TGCGCCAGCAGTCCTTACTGGCGGGAGGTAGAGACCCAGTACTTC. This translates into CASSPYWREVETQYF.

Comment on this clone: A read error may account for a junction end that differs from germline. The rearrangement joins TRBV7-7 to TRBJ2-5, with 7 bases aligning to TRBD1. The CDR3 has 13 amino acids. Germline-derived CDR1 and CDR2 are SSHAT and FNYEAQ (reference sequence). The CDR3, as DNA: TGTGCTAGCAGCTTAGGCCAGGGGGTGACCCAGTACTTC. This translates into CASSLGQGVTQYF. The entire variable domain, with the rest obtained from reference TRBV7-7 and TRBJ2-5, is as follows: GAGVSQSPRYKVTKRGQDVTLRCDPISSHATLYWYQQALGQGPEFLTYFNYEAQPDKSGLPSDRFSAERPEGSISTLTIQRTEQRDSAMYRCASSLGQGVTQYFGPGTRLLVL.

Here the CDR3 reads CAISGGGLAGVHEQYF. CDR3 nucleotide sequence: TGTGCCATCAGTGGGGGGGGACTAGCGGGAGTTCACGAGCAGTACTTC. This chain connects TRBV10-3 to TRBJ2-7; 14 nucleotides agree with TRBD2. Trimming took 4 bases from V and 5 from J; bases not matched to a gene: 7. CDR3 length: 16 amino acids. Germline values: CDR1 ENHRY, CDR2 SYGVKD.

The rearrangement uses TRBV7-6 and TRBJ1-2, with 8 bases that match TRBD1. With 1 base clipped from V and 5 bases from J, the junction kept 6 bases outside the gene matches. The CDR3 loop spans 15 amino acids. The germline CDR1 and CDR2 sequences are SGHVS and FNYEAQ. The CDR3 region has the DNA TGTGCCAGCAGCTTAGGAGGACAGGGCCCATATGGCTACACCTTC. Amino acid sequence: CASSLGGQGPYGYTF.

The V call is TRBV12-3 or TRBV12-4, the J call TRBJ2-3; 8 bases fit TRBD1. The CDR3 has 13 amino acids. V trimming: 6 bases; J trimming: 4 bases; junction bases outside the gene matches: 3. CDR3 in amino acids: CASRGQAPDTQYF. CDR3 nucleotides: TGTGCCAGCAGGGGACAGGCCCCAGATACGCAGTATTTT.

J is TRBJ1-5 and V is TRBV19; maybe TRBD1 (5 bases). The V gene's germline CDR1 is LNHDA and CDR2 SQIVND (reference sequence). The CDR3 length is 16 residues. Deletions cut 0 bases from V and 4 bases from J, with 13 bases between. As DNA, the CDR3 is TGTGCCAGTAGTATAGATCTTGGGACGGGGAATCAGCCCCAGCATTTT. It translates to CASSIDLGTGNQPQHF.

V and J are TRBV19 and TRBJ1-5; no firm D call. Trimming pared 6 bases from V and 3 bases from J, leaving 15 bases between. CDR3 length equals 15 residues. Germline V CDR1 and CDR2: LNHDA, SQIVND (reference sequence). In DNA, the CDR3 is TGTGCCAGTAGCCTAGACGGATACATCAATCAGCCCCAGCATTTT. Protein product: CASSLDGYINQPQHF.

This chain connects TRBV30 to TRBJ1-2; 8 bases agree with TRBD1. V dropped 1 base and J dropped 7; count of bases not matched to a gene: 5. Germline V lookup: CDR1 GTSNPN, CDR2 SVGIG (reference sequence). The CDR3 totals 13 residues. The CDR3 nucleotides are TGTGCCTGGAGTGGGACAGGGTATGCTGGCTACACCTTC. Translation: CAWSGTGYAGYTF.

The CDR3 DNA follows: TGCGCCAGCAGCCACGGACAGGGGGGTGGTAGTGAAAAACTGTTTTTT. Translated: CASSHGQGGGSEKLFF. V usage is TRBV4-1 and J usage is TRBJ1-4; 10 bases map to TRBD1. Germline loops: CDR1 MGHRA, CDR2 YSYEKL. CDR3 length: 16 amino acids. V was clipped by 3 bases and J by 7 bases; unmatched bases: 8.

The chain is built from TRBV2 and TRBJ2-7, with 10 bases aligning to TRBD2. This CDR3 spans 12 amino acids. Losses at the gene ends were 6 bases for V and 4 bases for J; bases not matched to a gene: 0. Per the germline V gene, CDR1 is SNHLY and CDR2 is FYNNEI. CDR3 protein: CASRLAGYEQYF. The CDR3 region has the DNA TGTGCCAGCAGACTAGCGGGATACGAGCAGTACTTC.

This sequence joins TRBV27 and TRBJ2-2; 8 nucleotides line up with TRBD2. The CDR3 has 16 amino acids. The germline V gene has CDR1 MNHEY and CDR2 SMNVEV (reference sequence). The J segment lost 7 bases and the V segment lost 2 bases, leaving 9 bases of the junction unmatched. DNA for the CDR3: TGTGCCAGCAGTTTAGGGTCGGGGGGGCCGGGCGGGGAGCTGTTTTTT. This translates into CASSLGSGGPGGELFF.

The chain employs TRBV12-3 or TRBV12-4 and TRBJ2-1; no definite D call. Trimming shortened V by 5 bases and J by 10 bases, and 12 bases separated the two germline ends. This CDR3 has 12 residues. The CDR3 is CASSPSVVEQFF. In DNA form, the CDR3 reads TGTGCCAGCAGTCCCTCCGTAGTGGAGCAGTTCTTC.

This clone was recorded only once. The chain combines TRBV10-3 with TRBJ1-6, with D tentatively TRBD1 (6 bases). Germline assignment: CDR1 ENHRY and CDR2 SYGVKD. V dropped 2 bases and J dropped 6 bases, with 11 bases sitting between them. This CDR3 spans 15 amino acids. CDR3 sequence reads: CAISERPQGNSPLHF. The CDR3 coding sequence is TGTGCCATCAGTGAGCGGCCACAGGGTAATTCACCCCTCCACTTT.

The CDR3 DNA sequence: TGTGCCAGCAGCTTAGCGGGAGAAGGGGTTGAGCAGTTCTTC. As protein: CASSLAGEGVEQFF. This chain joins TRBV7-9 and TRBJ2-1; D is possibly TRBD1 or TRBD2 (5 bases each). Trimming removed 0 bases from V and 9 bases from J, with 12 bases in between. Germline lookup yields CDR1 SEHNR and CDR2 FQNEAQ (reference sequence). This CDR3 is 14 amino acids long.

The CDR3, as DNA: TGTGCCACCAGCGGCGGGGGTTATGGCTACACCTTC. Translation gives CATSGGGYGYTF. The V gene is TRBV15, the J gene TRBJ1-2; a weak D match, TRBD1 (5 bases). V shed 5 bases and J shed 5 bases, with 9 bases lying between them. CDR3 length equals 12 residues. CDR1 LNHNV and CDR2 YYDKDF come from the germline V gene (reference sequence).

V is TRBV30 and J is TRBJ1-1; 9 bases are a match to TRBD1. Germline V gene data show CDR1 as GTSNPN and CDR2 as SVGIG (reference sequence). J lost 6 bases, V lost 0 bases, and 5 bases had no gene match. The CDR3 spans 14 residues. This chain's CDR3 is CAWSVGTGRSEAFF. The CDR3 coding sequence is TGTGCCTGGAGTGTAGGGACAGGGAGGTCTGAAGCTTTCTTT.